What follows is one T cell receptor (beta chain) and its context. This entry comes from a study of identical twins. Germline lookup yields CDR1 SEHNR and CDR2 FQNEAQ (reference sequence). V was clipped by 4 bases and J by 10 bases, with 16 bases between them. CDR3 length: 13 amino acids. TCRdb reanalysed the 5' RACE reads using MiXCR and keeps one entry per CDR3 protein. Of more than 250,000 distinct CDR3 sequences listed, more than 6.5% are singletons. The sample was also linked to a second study, of yellow fever vaccine responses in identical twins. As reported in that work: Reports say the vaccine T cell response in twins looked partly convergent and partly personalized.

This TCR was recovered from a woman younger than 30 in good health. V is TRBV7-9 and J is TRBJ1-1, with D unclear. The sequencing input was memory (CD45RO+) T cells sorted from blood. The CDR3 reads CASSSDRDSRAFF. CDR3 DNA: TGTGCCAGCAGCTCTGACCGGGATTCAAGAGCTTTCTTT.